This T cell receptor (beta chain) emerged from a study of a mutant IDH1 vaccine in newly diagnosed glioma. Study-level information: Patients got their first vaccination 4-6 weeks after radiotherapy alone, or with temozolomide cycles.

Data came from immunoSEQ multiplex PCR; TCRdb stores just in-frame clones and leaves some out. The sample lists approximately 31,000 clones; about four fifths were seen once. V lost 6 bases and J lost 6, with 14 bases in between. Germline CDR1 and CDR2: MNHNY and SVGAGI (reference sequence). This CDR3 comprises 13 residues. Time point indicated: week 35, safety follow-up. Each vaccine dose was 300 ug of mutant IDH1 20-mer peptide, with topical imiquimod. A remark on this clone: Its antigen remains unknown.

The material sequenced was PBMCs, taken from a glioma patient whose treatment included an IDH1 peptide vaccine. This sequence originates from a man aged 35 to 55 with glioma. Some clones in this sample may be carry-over from other donors' samples. The gene calls are TRBV6-6 and TRBJ1-1, with D perhaps TRBD1 (6 bases). CDR3 DNA: TGTGCCAGCAGCCTTCAGGGGTTCGCTGAAGCTTTCTTT. As protein: CASSLQGFAEAFF.